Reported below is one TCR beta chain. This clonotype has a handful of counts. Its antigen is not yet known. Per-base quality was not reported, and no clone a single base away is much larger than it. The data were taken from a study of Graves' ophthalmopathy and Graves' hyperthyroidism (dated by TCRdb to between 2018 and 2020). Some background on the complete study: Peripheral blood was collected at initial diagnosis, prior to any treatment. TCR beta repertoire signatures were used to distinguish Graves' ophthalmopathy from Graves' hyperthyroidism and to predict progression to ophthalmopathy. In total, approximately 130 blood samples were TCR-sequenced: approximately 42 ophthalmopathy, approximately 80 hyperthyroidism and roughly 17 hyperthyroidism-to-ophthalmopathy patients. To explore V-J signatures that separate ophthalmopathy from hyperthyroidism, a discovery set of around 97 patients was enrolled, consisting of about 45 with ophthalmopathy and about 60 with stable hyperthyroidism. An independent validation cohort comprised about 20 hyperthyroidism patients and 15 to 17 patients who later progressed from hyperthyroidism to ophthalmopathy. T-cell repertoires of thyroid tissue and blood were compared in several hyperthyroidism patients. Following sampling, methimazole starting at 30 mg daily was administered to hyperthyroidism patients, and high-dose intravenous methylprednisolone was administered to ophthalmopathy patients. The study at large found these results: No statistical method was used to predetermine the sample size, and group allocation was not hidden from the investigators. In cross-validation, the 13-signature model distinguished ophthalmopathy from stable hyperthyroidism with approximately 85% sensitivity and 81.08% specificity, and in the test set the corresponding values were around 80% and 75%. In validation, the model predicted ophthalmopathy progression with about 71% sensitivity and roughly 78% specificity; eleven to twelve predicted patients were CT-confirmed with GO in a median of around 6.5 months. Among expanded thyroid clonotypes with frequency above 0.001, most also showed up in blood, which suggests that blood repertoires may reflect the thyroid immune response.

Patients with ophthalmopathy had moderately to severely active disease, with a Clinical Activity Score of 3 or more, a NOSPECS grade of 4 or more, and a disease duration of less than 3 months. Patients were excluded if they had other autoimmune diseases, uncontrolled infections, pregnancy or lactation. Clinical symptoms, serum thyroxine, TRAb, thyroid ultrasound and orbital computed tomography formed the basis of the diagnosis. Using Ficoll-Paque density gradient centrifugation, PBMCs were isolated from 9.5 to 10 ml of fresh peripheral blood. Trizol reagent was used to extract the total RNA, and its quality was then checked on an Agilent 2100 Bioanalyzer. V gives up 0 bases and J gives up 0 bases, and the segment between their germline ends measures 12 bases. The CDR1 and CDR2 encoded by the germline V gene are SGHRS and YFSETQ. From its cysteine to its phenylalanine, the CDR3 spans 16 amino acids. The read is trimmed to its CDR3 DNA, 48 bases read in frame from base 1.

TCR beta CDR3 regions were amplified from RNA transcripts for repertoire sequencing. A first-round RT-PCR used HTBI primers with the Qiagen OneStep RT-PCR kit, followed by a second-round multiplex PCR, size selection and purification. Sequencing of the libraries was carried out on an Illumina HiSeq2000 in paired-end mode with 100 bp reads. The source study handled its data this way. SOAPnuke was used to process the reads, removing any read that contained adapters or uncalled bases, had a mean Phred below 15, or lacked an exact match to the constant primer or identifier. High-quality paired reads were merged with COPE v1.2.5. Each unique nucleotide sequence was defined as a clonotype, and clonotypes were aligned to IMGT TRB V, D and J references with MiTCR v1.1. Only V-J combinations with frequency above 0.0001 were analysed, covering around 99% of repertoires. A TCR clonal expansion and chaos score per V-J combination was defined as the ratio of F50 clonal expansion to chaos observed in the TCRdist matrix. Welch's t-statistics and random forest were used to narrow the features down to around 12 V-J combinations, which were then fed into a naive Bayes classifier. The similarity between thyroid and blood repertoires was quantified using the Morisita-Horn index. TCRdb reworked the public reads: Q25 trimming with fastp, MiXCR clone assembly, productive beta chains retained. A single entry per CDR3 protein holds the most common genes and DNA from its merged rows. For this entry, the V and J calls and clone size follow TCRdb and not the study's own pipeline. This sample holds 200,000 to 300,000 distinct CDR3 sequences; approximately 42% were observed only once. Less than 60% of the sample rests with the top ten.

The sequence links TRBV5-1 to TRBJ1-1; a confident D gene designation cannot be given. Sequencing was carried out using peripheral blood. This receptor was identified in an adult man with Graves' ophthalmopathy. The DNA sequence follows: TGCGCCAGCAGCTTGGCCGGCCAGACCATGAACACTGAAGCTTTCTTT. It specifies CASSLAGQTMNTEAFF.